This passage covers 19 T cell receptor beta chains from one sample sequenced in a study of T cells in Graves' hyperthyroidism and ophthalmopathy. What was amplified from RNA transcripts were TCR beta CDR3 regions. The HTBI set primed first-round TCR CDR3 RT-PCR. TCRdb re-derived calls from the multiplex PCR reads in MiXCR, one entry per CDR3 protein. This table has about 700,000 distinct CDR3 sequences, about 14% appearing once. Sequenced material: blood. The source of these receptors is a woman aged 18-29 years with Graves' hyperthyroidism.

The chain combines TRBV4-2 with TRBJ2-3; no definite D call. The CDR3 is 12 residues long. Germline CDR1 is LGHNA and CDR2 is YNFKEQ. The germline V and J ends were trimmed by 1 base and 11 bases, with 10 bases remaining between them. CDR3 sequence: CASSQAQAMQYF. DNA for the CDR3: TGTGCCAGCAGCCAAGCCCAAGCGATGCAGTATTTT.

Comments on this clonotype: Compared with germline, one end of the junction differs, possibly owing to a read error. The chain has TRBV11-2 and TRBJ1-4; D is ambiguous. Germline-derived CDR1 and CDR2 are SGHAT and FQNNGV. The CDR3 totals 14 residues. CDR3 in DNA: TGCGCCAGCAGTCTACAGTCGATTAATGAAAAACTGTTTTTT. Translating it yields CASSLQSINEKLFF.

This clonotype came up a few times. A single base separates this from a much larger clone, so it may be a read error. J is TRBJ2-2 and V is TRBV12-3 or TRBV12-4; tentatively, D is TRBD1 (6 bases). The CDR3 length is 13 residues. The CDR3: CASSPQGTGEPFF. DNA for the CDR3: TGTGCCAGCAGTCCACAGGGCACCGGGGAGCCGTTTTTT.

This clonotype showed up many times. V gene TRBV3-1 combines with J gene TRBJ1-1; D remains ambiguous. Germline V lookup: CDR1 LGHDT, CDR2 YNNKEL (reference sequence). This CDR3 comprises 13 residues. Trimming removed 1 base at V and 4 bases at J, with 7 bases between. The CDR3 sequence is CASSQGTATEAFF. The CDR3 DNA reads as TGTGCCAGCAGCCAAGGGACTGCCACTGAAGCTTTCTTT.

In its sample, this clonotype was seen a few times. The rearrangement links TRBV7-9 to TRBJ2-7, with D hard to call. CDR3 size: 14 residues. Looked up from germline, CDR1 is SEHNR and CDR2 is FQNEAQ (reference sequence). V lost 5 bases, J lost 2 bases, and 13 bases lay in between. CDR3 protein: CASSPRRMPYEQYF. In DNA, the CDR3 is TGTGCCAGCAGCCCCAGGCGGATGCCCTACGAGCAGTACTTC. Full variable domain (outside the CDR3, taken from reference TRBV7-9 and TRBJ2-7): DTGVSQNPRHKITKRGQNVTFRCDPISEHNRLYWYRQTLGQGPEFLTYFQNEAQLEKSRLLSDRFSAERPKGSFSTLEIQRTEQGDSAMYLCASSPRRMPYEQYFGPGTRLTVT.

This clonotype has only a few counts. This chain's CDR3 is CSARRAAKNIQYF. As DNA, the CDR3 is TGCAGTGCTAGGAGGGCAGCCAAAAACATTCAGTACTTC. The chain is built from TRBV20-1 and TRBJ2-4; the D gene is possibly TRBD2 (5 bases). The ends were cut back, 3 bases at V and 0 bases at J, with 6 bases in the middle. The CDR3 is 13 amino acids. Germline CDR1 DFQATT, CDR2 SNEGSKA (reference sequence).

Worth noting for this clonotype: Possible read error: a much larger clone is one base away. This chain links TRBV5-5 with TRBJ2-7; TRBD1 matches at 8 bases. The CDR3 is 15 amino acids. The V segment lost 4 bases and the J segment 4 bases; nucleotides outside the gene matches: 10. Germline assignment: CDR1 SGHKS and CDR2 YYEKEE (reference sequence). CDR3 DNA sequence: TGTGCCAGCAGCGCCCACCCTACAGGGGGATACGAGCAGTACTTC. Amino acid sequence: CASSAHPTGGYEQYF.

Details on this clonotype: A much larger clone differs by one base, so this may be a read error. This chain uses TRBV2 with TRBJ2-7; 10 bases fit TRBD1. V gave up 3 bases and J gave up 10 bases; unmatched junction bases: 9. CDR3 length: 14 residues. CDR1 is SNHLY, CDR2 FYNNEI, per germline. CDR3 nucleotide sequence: TGTGCCAGCAGTGAGGGGACAGGGGTCCTCGACCAGTACTTC. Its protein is CASSEGTGVLDQYF.

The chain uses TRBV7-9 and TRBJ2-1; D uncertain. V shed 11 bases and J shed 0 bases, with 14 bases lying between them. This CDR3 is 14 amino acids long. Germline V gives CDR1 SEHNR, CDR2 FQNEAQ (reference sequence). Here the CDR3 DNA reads TGTGCCGTAATACGGGCAGACTCCTACAATGAGCAGTTCTTC. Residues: CAVIRADSYNEQFF.

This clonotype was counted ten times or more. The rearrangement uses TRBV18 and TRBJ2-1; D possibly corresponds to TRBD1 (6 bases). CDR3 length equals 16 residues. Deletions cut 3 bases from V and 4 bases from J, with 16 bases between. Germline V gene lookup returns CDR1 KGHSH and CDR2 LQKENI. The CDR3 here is CASSPGPGQPYNEQFF. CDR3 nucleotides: TGTGCCAGCTCACCGGGCCCGGGACAACCTTACAATGAGCAGTTCTTC.

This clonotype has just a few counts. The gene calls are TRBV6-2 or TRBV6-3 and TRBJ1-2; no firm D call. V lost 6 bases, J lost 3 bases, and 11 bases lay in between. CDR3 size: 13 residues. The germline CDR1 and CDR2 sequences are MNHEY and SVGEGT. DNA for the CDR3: TGTGCCAGCAGGCTCGGCCGGGACTATGGCTACACCTTC. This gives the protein CASRLGRDYGYTF.

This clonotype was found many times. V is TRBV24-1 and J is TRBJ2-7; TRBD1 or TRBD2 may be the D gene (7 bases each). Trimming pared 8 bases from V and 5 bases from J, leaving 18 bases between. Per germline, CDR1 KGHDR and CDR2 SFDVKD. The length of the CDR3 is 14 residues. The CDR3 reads CATKIGAGGDEQYF. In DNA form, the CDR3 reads TGTGCCACCAAGATCGGGGCAGGGGGGGACGAGCAGTACTTC.

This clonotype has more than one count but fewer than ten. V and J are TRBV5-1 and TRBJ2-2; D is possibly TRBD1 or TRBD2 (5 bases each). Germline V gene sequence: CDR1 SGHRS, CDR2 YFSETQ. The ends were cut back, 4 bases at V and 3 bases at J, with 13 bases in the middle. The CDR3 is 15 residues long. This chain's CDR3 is CASSPGTAYTGELFF. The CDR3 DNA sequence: TGCGCCAGCAGCCCCGGGACGGCTTACACCGGGGAGCTGTTTTTT.

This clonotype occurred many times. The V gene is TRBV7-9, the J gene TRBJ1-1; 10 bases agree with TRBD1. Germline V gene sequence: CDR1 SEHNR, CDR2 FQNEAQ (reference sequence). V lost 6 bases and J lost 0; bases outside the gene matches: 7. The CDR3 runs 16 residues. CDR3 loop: CASRPGQGKMNTEAFF. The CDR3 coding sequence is TGTGCCAGCAGGCCGGGACAGGGGAAAATGAACACTGAAGCTTTCTTT.

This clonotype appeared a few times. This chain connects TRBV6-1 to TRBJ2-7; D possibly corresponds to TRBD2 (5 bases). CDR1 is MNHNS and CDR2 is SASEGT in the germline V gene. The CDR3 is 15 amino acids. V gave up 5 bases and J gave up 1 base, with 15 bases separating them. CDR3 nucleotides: TGTGCCAGCAGTTATTTGACTACCAAATCCTACGAGCAGTACTTC. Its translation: CASSYLTTKSYEQYF.

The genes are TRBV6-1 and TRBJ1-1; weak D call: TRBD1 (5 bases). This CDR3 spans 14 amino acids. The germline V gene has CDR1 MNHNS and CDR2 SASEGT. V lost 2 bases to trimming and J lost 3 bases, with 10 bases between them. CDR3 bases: TGTGCCAGCAGTGAAAAGGGGAGTTACACTGAAGCTTTCTTT. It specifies CASSEKGSYTEAFF.

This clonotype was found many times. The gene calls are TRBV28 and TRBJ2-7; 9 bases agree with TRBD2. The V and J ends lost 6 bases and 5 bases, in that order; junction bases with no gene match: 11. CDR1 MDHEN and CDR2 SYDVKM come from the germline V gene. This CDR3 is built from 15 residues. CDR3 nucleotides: TGTGCCAGCAGGCAAACGGGACTAGCCTACAACGAGCAGTACTTC. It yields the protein CASRQTGLAYNEQYF.

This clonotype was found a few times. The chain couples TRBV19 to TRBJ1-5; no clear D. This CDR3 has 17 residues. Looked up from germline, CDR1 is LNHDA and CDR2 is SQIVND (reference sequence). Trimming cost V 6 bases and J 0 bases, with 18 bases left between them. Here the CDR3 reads CASSSIGQVYSNQPQHF. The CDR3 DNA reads TGTGCCAGTAGCTCAATTGGTCAGGTATATAGCAATCAGCCCCAGCATTTT. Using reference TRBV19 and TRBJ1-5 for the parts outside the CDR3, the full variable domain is DGGITQSPKYLFRKEGQNVTLSCEQNLNHDAMYWYRQDPGQGLRLIYYSQIVNDFQKGDIAEGYSVSREKKESFPLTVTSAQKNPTAFYLCASSSIGQVYSNQPQHFGDGTRLSIL.

The DNA of the CDR3 is TGTGCCAGCAGCTGGACCGGGACTTTCAATGAGCAGTTCTTC. It translates to CASSWTGTFNEQFF. The J gene is TRBJ2-1, the V gene TRBV7-9, with TRBD2 as a possible D gene (6 bases). Germline values: CDR1 SEHNR, CDR2 FQNEAQ (reference sequence). The CDR3 is 14 amino acids. Deletions cut 4 bases from V and 6 bases from J, with 13 bases between.